This TCR beta chain was identified during a study of CD8 T cells in ankylosing spondylitis. This clonotype was recorded a few times. TCRdb re-analysed the 5' RACE reads in MiXCR, keeping a single row per CDR3 protein. This repertoire shows 350,000 to 450,000 distinct CDR3 sequences, about 20% found once; its top ten account for around 12%. Between the trimmed V and J ends, which lost 3 bases and 3 bases, there was a span of 7 bases. This CDR3 comprises 13 residues. V is TRBV12-3 or TRBV12-4 and J is TRBJ2-3; no clear D gene. The specimen was blood, either unsorted or a sorted T cell fraction (not recorded which). This sequence was found in a male donor with ankylosing spondylitis or in good health (not recorded which). The DNA of the CDR3 is TGTGCCAGCAGTTTCGATAGGACAGATACGCAGTATTTT. Translating gives CASSFDRTDTQYF.